Here is one T cell receptor beta chain with its context. This CDR3 region has 13 residues. V gave up 8 bases and J gave up 4 bases, with 12 bases separating them. This sample is drawn from a study of OX40 agonist ivuxolimab in advanced cancers. On the study more broadly: Partial responses occurred in three patients (one hepatocellular carcinoma, two cutaneous melanoma).

Only in-frame clones appear in the TCRdb table, and some are missing; sequencing was by immunoSEQ multiplex PCR. The sample holds 40,000 or so clones; around nine tenths are singletons and the top ten take roughly an eighth. The clonotype originates from an adult with an advanced solid tumor such as melanoma, head and neck, liver or kidney cancer. The sequenced sample was CD4+ or CD8+ T cells sorted from blood, obtained in a trial of the OX40 agonist ivuxolimab. This chain connects TRBV5-3 to TRBJ1-4; D gene unclear. TRBV5-3 is an ORF, with its function uncertain. The CDR3 sequence: CASSFLLNEKLFF. In DNA, the CDR3 is TGTGCCAGCTCCTTCCTACTTAATGAAAAACTGTTTTTT.